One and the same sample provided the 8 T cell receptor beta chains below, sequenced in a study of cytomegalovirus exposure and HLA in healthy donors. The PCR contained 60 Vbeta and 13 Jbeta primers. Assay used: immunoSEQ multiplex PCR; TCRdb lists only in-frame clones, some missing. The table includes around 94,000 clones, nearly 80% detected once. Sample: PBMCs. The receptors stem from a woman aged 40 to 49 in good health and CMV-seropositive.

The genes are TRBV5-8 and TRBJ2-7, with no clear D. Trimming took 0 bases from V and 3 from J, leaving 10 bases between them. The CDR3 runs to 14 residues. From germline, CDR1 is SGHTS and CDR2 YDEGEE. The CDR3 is CASSLENPSYEQYF. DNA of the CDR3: TGTGCCAGCAGCTTGGAAAACCCCAGCTACGAGCAGTACTTC.

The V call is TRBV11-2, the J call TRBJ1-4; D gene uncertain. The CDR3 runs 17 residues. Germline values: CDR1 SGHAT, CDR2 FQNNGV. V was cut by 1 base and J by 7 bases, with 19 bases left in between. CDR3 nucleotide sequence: TGTGCCAGCAGCTTAGGGCGGAGCCCCAACTTGGGTGAAAAACTGTTTTTT. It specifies CASSLGRSPNLGEKLFF.

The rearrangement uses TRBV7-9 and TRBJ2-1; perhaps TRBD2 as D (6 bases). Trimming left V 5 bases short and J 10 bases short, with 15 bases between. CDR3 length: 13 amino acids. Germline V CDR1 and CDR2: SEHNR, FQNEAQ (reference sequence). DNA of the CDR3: TGTGCCAGCAGCGTCCGGGGAGGTCAGGAGCAGTTCTTC. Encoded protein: CASSVRGGQEQFF.

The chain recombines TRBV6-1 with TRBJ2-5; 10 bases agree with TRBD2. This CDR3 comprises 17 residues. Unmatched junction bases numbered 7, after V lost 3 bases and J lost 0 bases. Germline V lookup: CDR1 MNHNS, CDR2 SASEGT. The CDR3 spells CASSDISGRPNQETQYF. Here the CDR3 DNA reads TGTGCCAGCAGTGATATTAGCGGGAGGCCAAACCAAGAGACCCAGTACTTC.

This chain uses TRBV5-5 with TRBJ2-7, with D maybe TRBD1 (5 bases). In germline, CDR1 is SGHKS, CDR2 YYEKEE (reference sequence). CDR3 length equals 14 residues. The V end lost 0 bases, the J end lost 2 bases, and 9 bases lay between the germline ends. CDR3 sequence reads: CASSLVTGPYEQYF. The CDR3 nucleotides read TGTGCCAGCAGCTTGGTTACAGGCCCCTACGAGCAGTACTTC.

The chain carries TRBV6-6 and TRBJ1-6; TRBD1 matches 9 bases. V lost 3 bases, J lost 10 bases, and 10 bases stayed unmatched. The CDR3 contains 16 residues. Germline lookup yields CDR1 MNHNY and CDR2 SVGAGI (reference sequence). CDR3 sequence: CASSYSRVTGGSPLHF. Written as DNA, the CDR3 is TGTGCCAGCAGTTATTCGCGAGTGACAGGGGGGTCACCCCTCCACTTT.

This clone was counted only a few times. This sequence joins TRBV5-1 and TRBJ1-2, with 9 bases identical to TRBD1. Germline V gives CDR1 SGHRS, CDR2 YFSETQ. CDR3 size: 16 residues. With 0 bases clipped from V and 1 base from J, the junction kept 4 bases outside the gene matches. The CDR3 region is CASSLANRGHNYGYTF. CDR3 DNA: TGCGCCAGCAGCTTGGCAAACAGGGGGCATAACTATGGCTACACCTTC. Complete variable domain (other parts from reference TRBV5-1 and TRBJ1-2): KAGVTQTPRYLIKTRGQQVTLSCSPISGHRSVSWYQQTPGQGLQFLFEYFSETQRNKGNFPGRFSGRQFSNSRSEMNVSTLELGDSALYLCASSLANRGHNYGYTFGSGTRLTVV.

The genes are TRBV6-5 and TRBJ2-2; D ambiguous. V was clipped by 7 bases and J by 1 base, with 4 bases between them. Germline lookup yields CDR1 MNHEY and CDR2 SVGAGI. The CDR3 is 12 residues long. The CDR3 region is CASNGNTGELFF. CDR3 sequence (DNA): TGTGCCAGCAACGGGAACACCGGGGAGCTGTTTTTT.